The rows below give T cell receptor beta chains drawn from one sample of a study of blood T cell repertoires in COVID-19. The data were produced by immunoSEQ multiplex PCR, yet TCRdb's version contains in-frame clones alone and is incomplete. There are approximately 280,000 clones in the sample; roughly 89% occur only once, and about 4.6% lies in the top ten. Sequenced material: peripheral blood. Receptors originate from a man in his forties with acute or convalescent COVID-19. The CDR3 runs from the conserved cysteine through the conserved F or W. A D gene is named only where the DNA matches it firmly.

J: TRBJ1-2; D: TRBD1; V: TRBV6-1; DNA: TGTGCCAGCAGTGAGGCGGACAGGACCTCCTATGGCTACACCTTC; CDR3: CASSEADRTSYGYTF
J: TRBJ1-6; D: -; V: TRBV5-4; DNA: TGTGCCAGCAGCTTGGCCGGAAGGGGGAATAATTCACCCCTCCACTTT; CDR3: CASSLAGRGNNSPLHF
J: TRBJ1-1; D: -; V: TRBV9; DNA: TGTGCCAGCAGCGCTGGGACAATGAACACTGAAGCTTTCTTT; CDR3: CASSAGTMNTEAFF
J: TRBJ1-1; D: -; V: TRBV5-1; DNA: TGCGCCAGCAGCATGCAGGGAGGGAACACTGAAGCTTTCTTT; CDR3: CASSMQGGNTEAFF
J: TRBJ1-5; D: -; V: TRBV19; DNA: TGTGCCAGTAGTCTTACTCTGGCACAGGGTACGGGCAATCAGCCCCAGCATTTT; CDR3: CASSLTLAQGTGNQPQHF
J: TRBJ2-1; D: -; V: TRBV30; DNA: TGTGCCTGGAGTCGGGGGGCTCCCTACAATGAGCAGTTCTTC; CDR3: CAWSRGAPYNEQFF
J: TRBJ1-5; D: -; V: TRBV19; DNA: TGTGCCAGTACCCCAGGGCGTTCTAATAGCAATCAGCCCCAGCATTTT; CDR3: CASTPGRSNSNQPQHF
J: TRBJ2-7; D: -; V: TRBV5-1; DNA: TGCGCCAGCAGCTTGAACGGGGGGCTCTCCTACGAGCAGTACTTC; CDR3: CASSLNGGLSYEQYF
J: TRBJ1-1; D: -; V: TRBV5-6; DNA: TGTGCCAGCGCCCGCGCGGGGGTTAACACTGAAGCTTTCTTT; CDR3: CASARAGVNTEAFF
J: TRBJ1-2; D: TRBD1; V: TRBV5-6; DNA: TGTGCCAGCAGCTTGGAGATAACAGGGGGTCTCAATGGCTACACCTTC; CDR3: CASSLEITGGLNGYTF